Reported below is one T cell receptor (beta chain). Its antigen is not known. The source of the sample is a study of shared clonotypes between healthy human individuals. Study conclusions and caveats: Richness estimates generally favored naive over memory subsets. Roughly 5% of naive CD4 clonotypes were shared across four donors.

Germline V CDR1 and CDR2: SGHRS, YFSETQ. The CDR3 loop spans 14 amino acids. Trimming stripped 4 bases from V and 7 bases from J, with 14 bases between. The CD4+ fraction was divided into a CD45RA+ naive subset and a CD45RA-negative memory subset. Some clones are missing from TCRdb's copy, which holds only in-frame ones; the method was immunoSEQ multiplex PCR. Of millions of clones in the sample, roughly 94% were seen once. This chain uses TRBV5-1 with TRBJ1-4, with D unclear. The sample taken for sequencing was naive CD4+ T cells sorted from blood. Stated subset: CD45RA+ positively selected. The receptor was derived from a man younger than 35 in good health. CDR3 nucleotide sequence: TGCGCCAGCAGCCCTTGGGAGGGTGGTGAAAAACTGTTTTTT. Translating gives CASSPWEGGEKLFF.